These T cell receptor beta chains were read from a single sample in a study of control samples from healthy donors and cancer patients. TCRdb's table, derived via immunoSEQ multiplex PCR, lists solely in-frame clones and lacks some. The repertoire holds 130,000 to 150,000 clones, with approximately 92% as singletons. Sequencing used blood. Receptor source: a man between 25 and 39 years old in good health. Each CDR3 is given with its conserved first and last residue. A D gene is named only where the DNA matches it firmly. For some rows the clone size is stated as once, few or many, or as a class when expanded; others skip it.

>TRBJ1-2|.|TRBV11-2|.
TGTGCCAGCAGCTTAGGAGGAGATGGCTACACCTTC
CASSLGGDGYTF
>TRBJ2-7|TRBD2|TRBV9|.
TGTGCCAGCAGCGTAGATAGCGGGGGAAAAGAGCAGTACTTC
CASSVDSGGKEQYF
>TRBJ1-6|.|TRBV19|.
TGTGCCAGTAGTATACAGGTCTCCTATAATTCACCCCTCCACTTT
CASSIQVSYNSPLHF
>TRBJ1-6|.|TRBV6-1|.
TGTGCCAGCAGTGAATCGGTGTGGGAGGGCCTCCACTTT
CASSESVWEGLHF
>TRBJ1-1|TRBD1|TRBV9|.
TGTGCCAGCAGCGTCACAGGGGGCTTCACTGAAGCTTTCTTT
CASSVTGGFTEAFF
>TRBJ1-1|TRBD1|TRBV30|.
TGTGCCTGGAGTGGAGACAGGGGGCGAGGGAACACTGAAGCTTTCTTT
CAWSGDRGRGNTEAFF
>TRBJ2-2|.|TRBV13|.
TGTGCCAGCAGCCGAAAGGGGGTTGGTTACACCGGGGAGCTGTTTTTT
CASSRKGVGYTGELFF
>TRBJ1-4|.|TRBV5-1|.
TGCGCCAGCGGGTTAGACGGCTTTGGGGAAAAACTGTTTTTT
CASGLDGFGEKLFF
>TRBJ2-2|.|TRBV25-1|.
TGTGCCAGCAGTGAAAGAGGTGGACTCCCATCGGGCGGGGAGCTGTTTTTT
CASSERGGLPSGGELFF
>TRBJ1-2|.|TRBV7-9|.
TGTGCCAGCAGCCCCGGGGGCTATGGCTACACCTTC
CASSPGGYGYTF
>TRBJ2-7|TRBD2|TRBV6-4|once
TGTGCCAGCAGTGAAGGAGCGGGGTCCTACGAGCAGTACTTC
CASSEGAGSYEQYF
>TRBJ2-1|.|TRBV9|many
TGTGCCAGCAGCTTCCGGGACATACCCCCTTTTGAGCAGTTCTTC
CASSFRDIPPFEQFF
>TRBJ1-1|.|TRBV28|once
TGTGCCAGCAGTTTCCAGGCGGTTGAAGCTTTCTTT
CASSFQAVEAFF
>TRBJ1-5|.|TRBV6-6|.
TGTGCCAGCAGTCCTCCCCGGGACGATCAACCCCAGCATTTT
CASSPPRDDQPQHF
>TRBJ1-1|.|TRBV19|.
TGTGCCAGTAGTCCAAGACCGGTCCTAGAAGCTTTCTTT
CASSPRPVLEAFF
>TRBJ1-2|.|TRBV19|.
TGTGCCAGTAGTATAGATCCCCGTGGGGGGAGTGGCTACACCTTC
CASSIDPRGGSGYTF
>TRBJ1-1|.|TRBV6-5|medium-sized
TGTGCCAGCAGCCCGGGGGGCCTTGGGAACACTGAAGCTTTCTTT
CASSPGGLGNTEAFF